This T cell receptor beta chain was identified in a study of graft-versus-host responses after intestinal transplantation. Study summary: Recipients obtained multivisceral, liver-intestinal, or isolated intestinal transplants. Each recipient received anti-thymocyte globulin induction, then tacrolimus and steroids for about three years. Study-wide results and limits: Present in recipient marrow, GvH clones included some that appeared first in ileum or blood.

Clones were sequenced by immunoSEQ multiplex PCR, and TCRdb holds only the in-frame ones, with some missing. The sample carries tens of thousands of clones, over 80% recorded once. V was clipped by 7 bases and J by 0 bases, with 14 bases between them. CDR3 length: 15 residues. Looked up from germline, CDR1 is MDHEN and CDR2 is SYDVKM. A word on this clone: What it recognizes is unknown.

The receptor was isolated from a human donor who received an intestinal transplant. The sequences come from unstimulated CD8+ T cells sorted from spleen or lymph node cells, collected before intestinal transplant. This chain uses TRBV28 with TRBJ2-3; D is unclear. The CDR3 protein is CASTIDSASTDTQYF. The CDR3 nucleotides are TGTGCCAGCACAATCGACTCCGCTAGCACAGATACGCAGTATTTT.